The entry that follows covers one TCR beta chain sequence. Here immunoSEQ multiplex PCR was the method, and the copy in TCRdb shows in-frame clones only, minus some. The sample includes just under 65,000 clones, around 74% of them seen just once. This entry comes from a study of T cells in tumors after PD-1 blockade. The CDR3 has 14 residues. V dropped 2 bases and J dropped 4 bases, with 11 bases sitting between them. Germline V gives CDR1 MNHEY, CDR2 SVGAGI. The source of this sequence is a human donor with basal cell carcinoma. The chain employs TRBV6-5 and TRBJ1-2; D unresolved. Sequenced here: PBMCs, sampled after anti-PD-1 treatment. CDR3 coding DNA: TGTGCCAGCAGTTACACCCGAAGAGGCTATGGCTACACCTTC. Its translation is CASSYTRRGYGYTF.